A selection of T cell receptor beta chains follows, all from one sample in a study of OX40 agonist ivuxolimab in advanced cancers. Clones were read by immunoSEQ multiplex PCR, and TCRdb kept only the in-frame ones, dropping some. The sample holds under 75,000 clones; roughly 86% are singletons and the top ten take approximately 2.1%. Here the sequenced sample was CD4+ or CD8+ T cells sorted from blood, taken in a trial of the OX40 agonist ivuxolimab. These TCRs come from an adult with an advanced solid tumor such as melanoma, head and neck, liver or kidney cancer. CDR3s include the opening cysteine and the closing phenylalanine or tryptophan. The D gene is left open where the match is weak. Only some rows state a clone size, as once, few, many or a class for expanded clones.

v_gene: TRBV7-2; abundance: NA; d_gene: NA; j_gene: TRBJ2-5; CDR3aa: CASSLGHQETQYF; CDR3nt: TGTGCCAGCAGCTTAGGACACCAAGAGACCCAGTACTTC
v_gene: TRBV5-5; abundance: NA; d_gene: TRBD1; j_gene: TRBJ1-6; CDR3aa: CASSTGDRNSPLHF; CDR3nt: TGTGCCAGCAGCACCGGGGACAGAAATTCACCCCTCCACTTT
v_gene: TRBV6-1; abundance: NA; d_gene: NA; j_gene: TRBJ1-5; CDR3aa: CASSEAGPHQPQHF; CDR3nt: TGTGCCAGCAGTGAAGCGGGACCGCATCAGCCCCAGCATTTT
v_gene: TRBV5-4; abundance: NA; d_gene: NA; j_gene: TRBJ1-1; CDR3aa: CASSPTSTGNTEAFF; CDR3nt: TGTGCCAGCAGCCCCACTAGTACAGGCAACACTGAAGCTTTCTTT
v_gene: TRBV27; abundance: NA; d_gene: NA; j_gene: TRBJ2-7; CDR3aa: CASSLKWERTYEQYF; CDR3nt: TGTGCCAGCAGTTTAAAGTGGGAGCGGACCTACGAGCAGTACTTC
v_gene: TRBV7-9; abundance: NA; d_gene: NA; j_gene: TRBJ2-7; CDR3aa: CASSRLGDRSYEQYF; CDR3nt: TGTGCCAGCAGCCGCTTAGGGGACCGCTCCTACGAGCAGTACTTC
v_gene: TRBV2; abundance: NA; d_gene: NA; j_gene: TRBJ1-2; CDR3aa: CASSEAGGIDGYTF; CDR3nt: TGTGCCAGCAGTGAAGCTGGGGGCATAGATGGCTACACCTTC
v_gene: TRBV27; abundance: NA; d_gene: TRBD2; j_gene: TRBJ2-3; CDR3aa: CASSRGGAETDTQYF; CDR3nt: TGTGCCAGCAGCCGCGGGGGGGCAGAGACAGATACGCAGTATTTT
v_gene: TRBV25-1; abundance: NA; d_gene: TRBD1; j_gene: TRBJ2-1; CDR3aa: CASSDRGSKQFF; CDR3nt: TGTGCCAGCAGTGACAGGGGGTCTAAGCAGTTCTTC
v_gene: TRBV2; abundance: NA; d_gene: NA; j_gene: TRBJ1-1; CDR3aa: CASRYDQTKGTEAFF; CDR3nt: TGTGCCAGCCGGTATGATCAGACAAAGGGCACTGAAGCTTTCTTT
v_gene: TRBV19; abundance: NA; d_gene: TRBD2; j_gene: TRBJ2-1; CDR3aa: CASSRLAGDEQFF; CDR3nt: TGTGCCAGTAGTAGACTAGCGGGGGATGAGCAGTTCTTC
v_gene: TRBV5-1; abundance: NA; d_gene: NA; j_gene: TRBJ1-1; CDR3aa: CASSLEQGSTEAFF; CDR3nt: TGCGCCAGCAGCTTGGAGCAGGGAAGCACTGAAGCTTTCTTT
v_gene: TRBV10-3; abundance: NA; d_gene: TRBD1; j_gene: TRBJ2-2; CDR3aa: CATRTGGPGELFF; CDR3nt: TGTGCCACACGGACAGGGGGCCCCGGGGAGCTGTTTTTT
v_gene: TRBV19; abundance: NA; d_gene: TRBD2; j_gene: TRBJ2-1; CDR3aa: CASSRTSGQNEQFF; CDR3nt: TGTGCCAGTAGTCGTACTAGCGGACAAAATGAGCAGTTCTTC
v_gene: TRBV19; abundance: NA; d_gene: NA; j_gene: TRBJ1-5; CDR3aa: CASTPWGDNQPQHF; CDR3nt: TGTGCCAGTACCCCCTGGGGGGACAATCAGCCCCAGCATTTT
v_gene: TRBV4-2; abundance: NA; d_gene: NA; j_gene: TRBJ2-2; CDR3aa: CASSQVKNTGELFF; CDR3nt: TGTGCCAGCAGCCAAGTGAAGAACACCGGGGAGCTGTTTTTT
v_gene: TRBV9; abundance: NA; d_gene: TRBD1; j_gene: TRBJ1-2; CDR3aa: CASSVSGGYYGYTF; CDR3nt: TGTGCCAGCAGCGTGTCAGGGGGCTACTATGGCTACACCTTC
v_gene: TRBV2; abundance: NA; d_gene: NA; j_gene: TRBJ2-1; CDR3aa: CASSDWGEVQFF; CDR3nt: TGTGCCAGCAGTGATTGGGGGGAGGTACAGTTCTTC
v_gene: TRBV4-2; abundance: NA; d_gene: NA; j_gene: TRBJ2-1; CDR3aa: CASSQEWTSSYNEQFF; CDR3nt: TGTGCCAGCAGCCAAGAATGGACCAGCTCCTACAATGAGCAGTTCTTC
v_gene: TRBV19; abundance: NA; d_gene: NA; j_gene: TRBJ2-7; CDR3aa: CASSIQQDYEQYF; CDR3nt: TGTGCCAGTAGTATCCAGCAGGATTACGAGCAGTACTTC
v_gene: TRBV18; abundance: few; d_gene: NA; j_gene: TRBJ1-1; CDR3aa: CASSPWVENTEAFF; CDR3nt: TGTGCCAGCTCACCATGGGTGGAGAACACTGAAGCTTTCTTT
v_gene: TRBV5-4; abundance: NA; d_gene: NA; j_gene: TRBJ2-7; CDR3aa: CASSSHRDYFRDEQYF; CDR3nt: TGTGCCAGCAGCTCCCACAGGGACTATTTTAGGGACGAGCAGTACTTC
v_gene: TRBV18; abundance: NA; d_gene: NA; j_gene: TRBJ1-1; CDR3aa: CASSKQGNTEAFF; CDR3nt: TGTGCCAGCTCAAAACAGGGGAACACTGAAGCTTTCTTT
v_gene: TRBV6-1; abundance: NA; d_gene: TRBD1; j_gene: TRBJ2-5; CDR3aa: CASSEAGQGAVTQYF; CDR3nt: TGTGCCAGCAGTGAAGCGGGACAGGGGGCAGTGACCCAGTACTTC
v_gene: TRBV25-1; abundance: NA; d_gene: NA; j_gene: TRBJ1-1; CDR3aa: CASSDPEKANTEAFF; CDR3nt: TGTGCCAGCAGTGACCCCGAGAAGGCGAACACTGAAGCTTTCTTT
v_gene: TRBV29-1; abundance: NA; d_gene: NA; j_gene: TRBJ2-5; CDR3aa: CSVVKFPETQYF; CDR3nt: TGCAGCGTTGTTAAATTCCCAGAGACCCAGTACTTC
v_gene: TRBV7-8; abundance: NA; d_gene: TRBD1; j_gene: TRBJ1-6; CDR3aa: CASSPTLRGGGRTSSYNSPLHF; CDR3nt: TGTGCCAGCAGCCCTACCCTCAGGGGAGGGGGCCGTACCAGCTCCTATAATTCACCCCTCCACTTT
v_gene: TRBV6-1; abundance: NA; d_gene: NA; j_gene: TRBJ1-1; CDR3aa: CATTGDPEAFF; CDR3nt: TGTGCCACTACAGGCGACCCCGAAGCTTTCTTT
v_gene: TRBV18; abundance: NA; d_gene: NA; j_gene: TRBJ1-6; CDR3aa: CASSPSTAVGMNSPLHF; CDR3nt: TGTGCCAGCTCACCATCCACCGCGGTGGGGATGAATTCACCCCTCCACTTT
v_gene: TRBV11-2; abundance: NA; d_gene: NA; j_gene: TRBJ2-1; CDR3aa: CASSLEGFSYNEQFF; CDR3nt: TGTGCCAGCAGCTTAGAGGGATTTTCCTACAATGAGCAGTTCTTC
v_gene: TRBV5-1; abundance: NA; d_gene: TRBD1; j_gene: TRBJ1-1; CDR3aa: CASSLEGARSTEAFF; CDR3nt: TGCGCCAGCAGCCTCGAGGGGGCGCGAAGCACTGAAGCTTTCTTT
v_gene: TRBV6-1; abundance: NA; d_gene: NA; j_gene: TRBJ1-2; CDR3aa: CASSEVGAANYGYTF; CDR3nt: TGTGCCAGCAGTGAAGTGGGAGCGGCAAACTATGGCTACACCTTC
v_gene: TRBV5-1; abundance: NA; d_gene: TRBD1; j_gene: TRBJ2-7; CDR3aa: CASSPGDRGNEQYF; CDR3nt: TGCGCCAGCAGCCCGGGGGACAGGGGCAACGAGCAGTACTTC
v_gene: TRBV28; abundance: NA; d_gene: TRBD1; j_gene: TRBJ1-1; CDR3aa: CASSQPRTGNTEAFF; CDR3nt: TGTGCCAGCAGCCAGCCGAGGACAGGGAACACTGAAGCTTTCTTT
v_gene: TRBV5-4; abundance: NA; d_gene: NA; j_gene: TRBJ2-6; CDR3aa: CASSLELTGANVLTF; CDR3nt: TGTGCCAGCAGCTTGGAATTGACTGGGGCCAACGTCCTGACTTTC
v_gene: TRBV9; abundance: NA; d_gene: NA; j_gene: TRBJ2-1; CDR3aa: CASSVGALASEQFF; CDR3nt: TGTGCCAGCAGCGTAGGGGCGCTAGCGTCTGAGCAGTTCTTC
v_gene: TRBV10-3; abundance: NA; d_gene: NA; j_gene: TRBJ2-7; CDR3aa: CAIRGSGGSYEQYF; CDR3nt: TGTGCCATTCGGGGGAGTGGAGGGTCCTACGAGCAGTACTTC
v_gene: TRBV28; abundance: NA; d_gene: NA; j_gene: TRBJ2-3; CDR3aa: CASDSDTDTQYF; CDR3nt: TGTGCCTCGGACAGTGACACAGATACGCAGTATTTT
v_gene: TRBV7-9; abundance: NA; d_gene: TRBD2; j_gene: TRBJ2-2; CDR3aa: CASSLKAGLALTGELFF; CDR3nt: TGTGCCAGCAGCTTAAAGGCGGGACTAGCCCTCACCGGGGAGCTGTTTTTT
v_gene: TRBV6-1; abundance: NA; d_gene: NA; j_gene: TRBJ2-5; CDR3aa: CASALGGMGRETQYF; CDR3nt: TGTGCCAGCGCGCTCGGTGGGATGGGCCGAGAGACCCAGTACTTC
v_gene: TRBV5-1; abundance: once; d_gene: NA; j_gene: TRBJ1-2; CDR3aa: CASSLSQGDGYTF; CDR3nt: TGCGCCAGCAGCTTATCCCAGGGCGATGGCTACACCTTC
v_gene: TRBV4-3; abundance: NA; d_gene: NA; j_gene: TRBJ2-1; CDR3aa: CASSQDLGGFYNEQFF; CDR3nt: TGCGCCAGCAGCCAAGATCTCGGCGGGTTCTACAATGAGCAGTTCTTC
v_gene: TRBV28; abundance: NA; d_gene: NA; j_gene: TRBJ2-7; CDR3aa: CASSLGGRGSYEQYF; CDR3nt: TGTGCCAGCAGCTTGGGGGGCAGGGGGTCCTACGAGCAGTACTTC
v_gene: TRBV5-1; abundance: NA; d_gene: NA; j_gene: TRBJ1-2; CDR3aa: CASSFGQTYGYTF; CDR3nt: TGCGCCAGCAGCTTTGGACAAACCTATGGCTACACCTTC
v_gene: TRBV6-1; abundance: NA; d_gene: NA; j_gene: TRBJ1-5; CDR3aa: CASSETGNQPQHF; CDR3nt: TGTGCCAGCAGTGAAACCGGGAATCAGCCCCAGCATTTT
v_gene: TRBV5-4; abundance: NA; d_gene: NA; j_gene: TRBJ2-1; CDR3aa: CASSLVGRKAYNEQFF; CDR3nt: TGTGCCAGCAGCTTGGTTGGCCGAAAGGCCTACAATGAGCAGTTCTTC
v_gene: TRBV5-1; abundance: few; d_gene: NA; j_gene: TRBJ1-6; CDR3aa: CASSSEGPGRVGSPLHF; CDR3nt: TGCGCCAGCAGCTCGGAGGGGCCGGGCCGCGTAGGGTCACCCCTCCACTTT
v_gene: TRBV7-2; abundance: NA; d_gene: NA; j_gene: TRBJ2-2; CDR3aa: CASSLGLNTGELFF; CDR3nt: TGTGCCAGCAGCTTAGGACTGAACACCGGGGAGCTGTTTTTT